The 24 T cell receptor beta chains below were found in one sample sequenced in a study of shared clonotypes between healthy human individuals. The assay was immunoSEQ multiplex PCR, and TCRdb's table has in-frame clones only and misses some. The data hold 2 million to 3 million clones, with 93% observed a single time. The specimen was naive CD4+ T cells from PBMCs. Subset indicated: CD45RA+ positively selected. These receptors were collected from a man aged 18 to 30 in good health. Some clones in this sample may be carry-over from other donors' samples.

Comments on this clone: Other DNA sequences in the same sample also yield this CDR3. The chain combines TRBV5-1 with TRBJ2-5; D is unclear. Germline lookup yields CDR1 SGHRS and CDR2 YFSETQ. V lost 1 base and J 5 bases, leaving 6 bases between the germline ends. The CDR3 runs to 12 residues. The CDR3: CASSLTGETQYF. CDR3 coding DNA: TGCGCCAGCAGCTTGACTGGGGAGACCCAGTACTTC.

About this clone: The sample has other DNA sequences that encode this CDR3 too. This chain uses TRBV9 with TRBJ2-1; 8 positions agree with TRBD2. Germline assignment: CDR1 SGDLS and CDR2 YYNGEE. CDR3 length equals 15 residues. The J segment lost 2 bases and the V segment lost 3 bases, leaving 4 bases of the junction unmatched. The CDR3 DNA reads as TGTGCCAGCAGCGCCGGGACTAGTGCCTACAATGAGCAGTTCTTC. Encoded protein: CASSAGTSAYNEQFF. The full variable domain, with the rest looked up from reference TRBV9 and TRBJ2-1, is DSGVTQTPKHLITATGQRVTLRCSPRSGDLSVYWYQQSLDQGLQFLIQYYNGEERAKGNILERFSAQQFPDLHSELNLSSLELGDSALYFCASSAGTSAYNEQFFGPGTRLTVL.

This rearrangement joins TRBV10-3 to TRBJ2-1, with D tentatively TRBD2 (6 bases). V was pared by 10 bases and J by 8 bases, with 24 bases between. The V gene's germline CDR1 is ENHRY and CDR2 SYGVKD. The CDR3 runs to 15 residues. DNA for the CDR3: TGTGCCACCTCACGTGGTCAGAGTGGGGACTATGAGCAGTTCTTC. Protein sequence: CATSRGQSGDYEQFF.

The gene calls are TRBV7-9 and TRBJ2-7; 9 bases match TRBD1. J lost 3 bases, V lost 5 bases, and 5 bases had no gene match. The germline CDR1 and CDR2 sequences are SEHNR and FQNEAQ (reference sequence). This CDR3 is built from 14 residues. The CDR3 nucleotides read TGTGCCAGCAGCCACAGGACAGGGGACTACGAGCAGTACTTC. This sequence encodes CASSHRTGDYEQYF.

The chain has TRBV19 and TRBJ2-5, with D maybe TRBD2 (5 bases). CDR1 and CDR2 from the germline V gene are LNHDA and SQIVND (reference sequence). The CDR3 runs to 15 residues. V was pared by 10 bases and J by 3 bases, with 21 bases between. DNA of the CDR3: TGTGCCACCAAACGGTCGGGGAATCGTGAAGAGACCCAGTACTTC. This sequence encodes CATKRSGNREETQYF.

This CDR3 is CASRARGSGEYF. The DNA of the CDR3 is TGTGCCAGCAGAGCTAGGGGCTCGGGGGAGTACTTC. V usage is TRBV6-1 and J usage is TRBJ2-7; weak D call: TRBD2 (6 bases). Trimming took 6 bases from V and 11 from J, leaving 17 bases between them. The CDR3 is 12 amino acids. Germline assignment: CDR1 MNHNS and CDR2 SASEGT.

As for this clone: Other DNA sequences in the same sample also yield this CDR3. The chain uses TRBV4-1 and TRBJ2-1; 7 bases line up with TRBD2. The germline gives CDR1 MGHRA, CDR2 YSYEKL. The CDR3 is made up of 17 amino acids. V gave up 2 bases and J gave up 0 bases; unmatched junction bases: 7. The CDR3 region is CASSQPSGASSYNEQFF. CDR3 in DNA: TGCGCCAGCAGCCAACCGAGCGGGGCCAGCTCCTACAATGAGCAGTTCTTC.

For this clone: The same CDR3 arises from other DNA sequences in this sample as well. Here the CDR3 reads CASSLGGTGELFF. CDR3 coding DNA: TGTGCCAGCAGCTTGGGCGGGACCGGGGAGCTGTTTTTT. The chain combines TRBV5-4 with TRBJ2-2; weak D call: TRBD2 (5 bases). The CDR3 covers 13 residues. Trimming took 0 bases from V and 5 from J, leaving 5 bases between them. Germline V CDR1 and CDR2: SGHNT, YYREEE (reference sequence).

The V gene is TRBV27, the J gene TRBJ2-3; TRBD2 is a possible D gene (5 bases). V dropped 1 base and J dropped 2 bases, with 10 bases sitting between them. Germline values: CDR1 MNHEY, CDR2 SMNVEV (reference sequence). CDR3 length: 15 amino acids. CDR3 nucleotide sequence: TGTGCCAGCAGTTTATGGGAGAGAAACACAGATACGCAGTATTTT. This sequence encodes CASSLWERNTDTQYF.

This sequence joins TRBV19 and TRBJ2-5; D ambiguous. Germline-derived CDR1 and CDR2 are LNHDA and SQIVND (reference sequence). The CDR3 loop spans 12 amino acids. V lost 4 bases and J lost 5, with 8 bases in between. The CDR3 coding sequence is TGTGCCAGTAGTAGAGCTAGGGAGACCCAGTACTTC. Its translation: CASSRARETQYF.

This clone was counted between two and nine times. The chain carries TRBV4-1 and TRBJ1-1; D is unresolved. The CDR3 sequence is 15 residues long. CDR1 is MGHRA and CDR2 is YSYEKL in the germline V gene. V lost 1 base and J lost 3, with 12 bases in between. Here the CDR3 reads CASSQVLFSDTEAFF. The CDR3 coding sequence is TGCGCCAGCAGCCAAGTCCTGTTTTCCGACACTGAAGCTTTCTTT.

CDR3 protein: CASSLGRWGVNEQFF. In nucleotides, the CDR3 is TGTGCCAGCAGTTTGGGCCGGTGGGGCGTCAATGAGCAGTTCTTC. The chain is built from TRBV27 and TRBJ2-1; D perhaps matches TRBD1 (5 bases). The CDR3 sequence is 15 residues long. The V gene's germline CDR1 is MNHEY and CDR2 SMNVEV (reference sequence). V gave up 3 bases and J gave up 6 bases, with 15 bases separating them.

With respect to this clone: One junction end disagrees with the germline gene, perhaps due to a read error. The genes are TRBV30 and TRBJ2-1; 7 nucleotides align to TRBD2. This CDR3 comprises 14 residues. The germline V gene encodes CDR1 GTSNPN and CDR2 SVGIG (reference sequence). CDR3 protein: CAWGVRQRDGEQFF. For the CDR3, the DNA is TGTGCCTGGGGTGTACGTCAGCGGGACGGTGAGCAGTTCTTC.

Notes on this clone: At the DNA level, this CDR3 is encoded by other sequences in the same sample as well. V gene TRBV11-2 combines with J gene TRBJ1-4; TRBD1 matches 9 bases. The CDR3 covers 14 residues. CDR1 and CDR2 (germline): SGHAT, FQNNGV. V lost 5 bases to trimming and J lost 8 bases; unmatched junction nucleotides: 6. The CDR3 bases are TGTGCCAGCAGCCTTGGGACAGGGCACGAAAAACTGTTTTTT. This gives the protein CASSLGTGHEKLFF.

This chain joins TRBV11-2 and TRBJ2-4, with 8 nucleotides matching TRBD2. The CDR3 has 18 residues. Germline V gene data show CDR1 as SGHAT and CDR2 as FQNNGV. V gave up 1 base and J gave up 0 bases; unmatched junction bases: 8. CDR3 amino acids: CASSLVGRASSAKNIQYF. The DNA of the CDR3 is TGTGCCAGCAGCTTAGTCGGGAGGGCCAGCTCAGCCAAAAACATTCAGTACTTC.

The genes are TRBV5-1 and TRBJ1-1, with a possible D match to TRBD1 (6 bases). This CDR3 spans 14 amino acids. CDR1 is SGHRS, CDR2 YFSETQ, per germline. Trimming cost V 4 bases and J 7 bases, with 17 bases left between them. CDR3 in amino acids: CASSSLWTEGEAFF. CDR3 nucleotide sequence: TGCGCCAGCAGCAGCCTGTGGACAGAAGGTGAAGCTTTCTTT.

This clone was picked up one time. This chain uses TRBV30 with TRBJ2-2; TRBD1 agrees at 8 bases. V gave up 2 bases and J gave up 5 bases; unmatched junction bases: 1. This CDR3 has 13 residues. CDR1 and CDR2 (germline): GTSNPN, SVGIG (reference sequence). The CDR3 bases are TGTGCCTGGAGTACAGGGGGGACCGGGGAGCTGTTTTTT. It translates to CAWSTGGTGELFF. Based on the CDR3 plus reference TRBV30 and TRBJ2-2, the full variable domain is SQTIHQWPATLVQPVGSPLSLECTVEGTSNPNLYWYRQAAGRGLQLLFYSVGIGQISSEVPQNLSASRPQDRQFILSSKKLLLSDSGFYLCAWSTGGTGELFFGEGSRLTVL.

The rearrangement links TRBV11-3 to TRBJ2-7; 14 bases match TRBD2. Germline assignment: CDR1 SGHNT and CDR2 YENEEA. The CDR3 contains 16 residues. Trimming removed 5 bases from V and 4 bases from J; junction bases left unmatched: 7. The CDR3 here is CASSDTGTSGSYEQYF. The CDR3, as DNA: TGTGCCAGCAGCGATACCGGGACTAGCGGGAGTTACGAGCAGTACTTC.

As for this clone: An end of the junction does not agree with germline; a read error may underlie this. The genes are TRBV7-8 and TRBJ2-7, with D possibly TRBD2 on 5 matching bases. Germline lookup yields CDR1 SGHVS and CDR2 FQNEAQ. There are 14 residues in the CDR3. The CDR3 DNA follows: TGTGCCAGCAGCGTAGCAGACTACGCCTACGAGCAGTACTTC. Translating gives CASSVADYAYEQYF.

J is TRBJ2-7 and V is TRBV15; a possible D gene is TRBD2 (5 bases). CDR1 LNHNV and CDR2 YYDKDF come from the germline V gene (reference sequence). The CDR3 is 14 residues long. Trimming left V 0 bases short and J 5 bases short, with 11 bases between. The CDR3 protein is CATSRDYGVHEQYF. The CDR3 DNA follows: TGTGCCACCAGCAGAGATTACGGGGTCCACGAGCAGTACTTC.

The chain recombines TRBV7-2 with TRBJ1-4; D perhaps matches TRBD1 (6 bases). Germline values: CDR1 SGHTA, CDR2 FQGNSA. The CDR3 has 14 amino acids. V lost 1 base to trimming and J lost 7 bases, with 10 bases between them. The CDR3 region is CASSLGRRGEKLFF. In nucleotides, the CDR3 is TGTGCCAGCAGCTTAGGTCGCAGGGGTGAAAAACTGTTTTTT.

This chain connects TRBV7-2 to TRBJ2-2; weak D call: TRBD1 (5 bases). Germline V gene data show CDR1 as SGHTA and CDR2 as FQGNSA. The CDR3 has 16 residues. V was cut by 6 bases and J by 6 bases, with 20 bases left in between. The CDR3 DNA is TGTGCCAGCAGACCCTCATGGGGCAGCTGGGCCGGGGAGCTGTTTTTT. Translation gives CASRPSWGSWAGELFF.

This chain uses TRBV19 with TRBJ2-1; TRBD2 matches at 7 bases. CDR3 length: 14 residues. After removal of 6 bases from V and 9 bases from J, the junction contained 11 bases not matched to a gene. Germline V CDR1 and CDR2: LNHDA, SQIVND (reference sequence). This CDR3 is CASSRTSRLLEQFF. The CDR3 DNA sequence: TGTGCCAGTAGCCGGACTAGTCGTCTTCTTGAGCAGTTCTTC. Filled out from reference TRBV19 and TRBJ2-1, the complete variable domain reads DGGITQSPKYLFRKEGQNVTLSCEQNLNHDAMYWYRQDPGQGLRLIYYSQIVNDFQKGDIAEGYSVSREKKESFPLTVTSAQKNPTAFYLCASSRTSRLLEQFFGPGTRLTVL.

CDR3: CASSIIGGYNQPQHF. For the CDR3, the DNA is TGTGCCAGTAGTATAATCGGCGGCTATAATCAGCCCCAGCATTTT. The J gene is TRBJ1-5, the V gene TRBV19; the D is unclear. Trimming shortened V by 2 bases and J by 4 bases, and 12 bases separated the two germline ends. This CDR3 spans 15 amino acids. Per germline, CDR1 LNHDA and CDR2 SQIVND (reference sequence).